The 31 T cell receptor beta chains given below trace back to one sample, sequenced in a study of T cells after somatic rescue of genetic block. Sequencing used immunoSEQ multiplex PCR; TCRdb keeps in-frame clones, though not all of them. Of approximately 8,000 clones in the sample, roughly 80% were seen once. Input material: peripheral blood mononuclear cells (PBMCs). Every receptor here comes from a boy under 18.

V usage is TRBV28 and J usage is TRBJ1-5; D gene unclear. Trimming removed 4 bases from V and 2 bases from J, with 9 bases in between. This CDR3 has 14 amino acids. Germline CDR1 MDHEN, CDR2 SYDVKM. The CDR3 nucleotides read TGTGCCAGCAGTTCCGGGGTGGGCAATCAGCCCCAGCATTTT. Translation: CASSSGVGNQPQHF.

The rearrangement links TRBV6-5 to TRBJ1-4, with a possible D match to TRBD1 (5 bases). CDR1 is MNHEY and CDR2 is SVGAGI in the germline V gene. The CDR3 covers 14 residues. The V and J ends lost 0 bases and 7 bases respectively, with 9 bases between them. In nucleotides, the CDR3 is TGTGCCAGCAGTTACTCAAGGGGAGGTGAAAAACTGTTTTTT. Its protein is CASSYSRGGEKLFF.

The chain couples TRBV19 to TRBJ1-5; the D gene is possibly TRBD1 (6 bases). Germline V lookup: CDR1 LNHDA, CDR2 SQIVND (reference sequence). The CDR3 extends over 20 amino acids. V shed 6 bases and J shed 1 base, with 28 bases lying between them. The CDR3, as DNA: TGTGCCAGTAGCTCATTAATGTGGGCAGGGGAATCCTGGAGCAATCAGCCCCAGCATTTT. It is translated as CASSSLMWAGESWSNQPQHF.

CDR3 loop: CASSRGANYGYTF. CDR3 coding DNA: TGTGCCAGCTCACGCGGAGCTAACTATGGCTACACCTTC. The chain joins TRBV18 to TRBJ1-2; D not certain. V lost 4 bases, J lost 0 bases, and 6 bases lay in between. The length of the CDR3 is 13 residues. Germline V CDR1 and CDR2: KGHSH, LQKENI.

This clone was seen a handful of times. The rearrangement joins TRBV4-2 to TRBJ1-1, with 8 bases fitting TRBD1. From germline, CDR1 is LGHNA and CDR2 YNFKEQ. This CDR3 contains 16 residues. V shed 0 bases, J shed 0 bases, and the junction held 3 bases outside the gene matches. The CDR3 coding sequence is TGTGCCAGCAGCCAAGAGACAGGGGCGTTGAACACTGAAGCTTTCTTT. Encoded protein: CASSQETGALNTEAFF.

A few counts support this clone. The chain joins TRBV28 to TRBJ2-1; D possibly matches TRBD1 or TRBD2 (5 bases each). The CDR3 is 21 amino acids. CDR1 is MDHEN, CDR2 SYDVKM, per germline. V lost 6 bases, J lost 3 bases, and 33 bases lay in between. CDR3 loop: CASSPLWATEIGDRSYNEQFF. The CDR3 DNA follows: TGTGCCAGCAGCCCCTTATGGGCAACGGAGATCGGGGACCGAAGCTACAATGAGCAGTTCTTC.

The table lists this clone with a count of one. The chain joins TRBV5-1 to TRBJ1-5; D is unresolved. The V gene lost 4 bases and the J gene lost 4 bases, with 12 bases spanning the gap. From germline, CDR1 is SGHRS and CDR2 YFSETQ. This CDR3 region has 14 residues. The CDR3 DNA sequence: TGCGCCAGCAGCGAGGACGGTCTAAATCAGCCCCAGCATTTT. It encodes CASSEDGLNQPQHF.

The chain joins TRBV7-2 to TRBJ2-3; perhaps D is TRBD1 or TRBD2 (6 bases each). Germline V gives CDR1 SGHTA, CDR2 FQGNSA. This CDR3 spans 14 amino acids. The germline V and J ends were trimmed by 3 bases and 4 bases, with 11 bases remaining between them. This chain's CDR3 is CASSFSGASDTQYF. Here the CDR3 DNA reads TGTGCCAGCAGCTTCTCGGGGGCGTCAGATACGCAGTATTTT.

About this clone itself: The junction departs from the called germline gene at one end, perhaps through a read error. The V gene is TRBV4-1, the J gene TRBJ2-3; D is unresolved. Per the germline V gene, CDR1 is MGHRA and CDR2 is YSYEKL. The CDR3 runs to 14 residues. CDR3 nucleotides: TGCGCCAGCAGCAAAGACCCCAGCACAGATACGCAGTATTTT. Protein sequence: CASSKDPSTDTQYF.

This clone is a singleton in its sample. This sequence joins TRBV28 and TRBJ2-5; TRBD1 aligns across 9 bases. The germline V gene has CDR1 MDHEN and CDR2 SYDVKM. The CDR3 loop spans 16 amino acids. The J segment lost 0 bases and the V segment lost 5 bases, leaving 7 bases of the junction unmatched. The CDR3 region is CASSETGGAYQETQYF. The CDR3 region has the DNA TGTGCCAGCAGTGAAACAGGGGGCGCGTACCAAGAGACCCAGTACTTC. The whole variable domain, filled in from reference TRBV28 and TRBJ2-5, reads DVKVTQSSRYLVKRTGEKVFLECVQDMDHENMFWYRQDPGLGLRLIYFSYDVKMKEKGDIPEGYSVSREKKERFSLILESASTNQTSMYLCASSETGGAYQETQYFGPGTRLLVL.

This CDR3 is CASRRLSSGNTIYF. The CDR3 DNA is TGCGCCAGCCGTCGCCTGAGCTCTGGAAACACCATATATTTT. The V call is TRBV10-2, the J call TRBJ1-3; the D is unclear. Germline V CDR1 and CDR2: WSHSY, SAAADI. The CDR3 covers 14 residues. V was cut by 8 bases and J by 0 bases, with 11 bases left in between.

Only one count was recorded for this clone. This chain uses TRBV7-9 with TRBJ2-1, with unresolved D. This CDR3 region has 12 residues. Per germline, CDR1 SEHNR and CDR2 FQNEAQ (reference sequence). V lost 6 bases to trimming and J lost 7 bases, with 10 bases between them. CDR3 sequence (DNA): TGTGCCAGCAGGATAGCTACGAATGAGCAGTTCTTC. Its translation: CASRIATNEQFF.

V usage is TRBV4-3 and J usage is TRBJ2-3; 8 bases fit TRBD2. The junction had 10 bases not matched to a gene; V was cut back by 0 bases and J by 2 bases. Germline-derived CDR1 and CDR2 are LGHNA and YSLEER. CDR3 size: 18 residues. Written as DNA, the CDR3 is TGCGCCAGCAGCCAAGATACACACCAAGCGGGAGTCACAGATACGCAGTATTTT. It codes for CASSQDTHQAGVTDTQYF.

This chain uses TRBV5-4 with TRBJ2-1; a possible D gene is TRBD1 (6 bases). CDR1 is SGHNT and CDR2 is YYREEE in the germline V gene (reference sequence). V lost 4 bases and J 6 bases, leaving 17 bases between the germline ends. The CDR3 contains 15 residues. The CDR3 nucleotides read TGTGCCAGCAGCCGTACCTACAGGGAGAGCAATGAGCAGTTCTTC. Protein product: CASSRTYRESNEQFF.

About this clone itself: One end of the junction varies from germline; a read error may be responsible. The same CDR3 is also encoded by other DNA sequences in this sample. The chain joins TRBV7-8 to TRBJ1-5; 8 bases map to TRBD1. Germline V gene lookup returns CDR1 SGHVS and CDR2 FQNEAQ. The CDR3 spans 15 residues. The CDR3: CASSPDRGPYQPQHF. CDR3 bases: TGTGCTAGCAGCCCCGACAGGGGCCCCTATCAGCCCCAGCATTTT. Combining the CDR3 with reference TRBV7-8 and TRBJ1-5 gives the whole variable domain GAGVSQSPRYKVAKRGQDVALRCDPISGHVSLFWYQQALGQGPEFLTYFQNEAQLDKSGLPSDRFFAERPEGSVSTLKIQRTQQEDSAVYLCASSPDRGPYQPQHFGDGTRLSIL.

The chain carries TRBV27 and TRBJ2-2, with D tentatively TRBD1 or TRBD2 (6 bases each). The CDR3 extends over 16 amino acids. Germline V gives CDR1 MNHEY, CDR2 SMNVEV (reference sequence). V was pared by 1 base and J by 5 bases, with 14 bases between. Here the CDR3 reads CASSLLGGLFTGELFF. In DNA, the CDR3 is TGTGCCAGCAGTTTATTAGGGGGGTTATTTACCGGGGAGCTGTTTTTT.

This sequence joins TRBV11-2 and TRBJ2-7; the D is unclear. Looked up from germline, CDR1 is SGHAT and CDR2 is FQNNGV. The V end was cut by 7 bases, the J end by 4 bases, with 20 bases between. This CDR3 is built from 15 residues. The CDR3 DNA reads TGTGCCAGCACCGGTCTCGGCCTGGCGCGGTACGAGCAGTACTTC. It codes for CASTGLGLARYEQYF.

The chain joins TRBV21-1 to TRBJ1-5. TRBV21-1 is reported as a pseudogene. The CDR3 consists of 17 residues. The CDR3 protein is CASSNRSATGRDQPQHF. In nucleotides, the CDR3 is TGTGCCAGCAGCAATAGGTCTGCGACAGGGAGGGATCAGCCCCAGCATTTT.

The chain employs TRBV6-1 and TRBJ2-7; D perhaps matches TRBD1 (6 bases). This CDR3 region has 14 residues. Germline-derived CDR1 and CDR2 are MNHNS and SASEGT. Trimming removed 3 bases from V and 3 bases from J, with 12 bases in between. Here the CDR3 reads CASSDLGAYYEQYF. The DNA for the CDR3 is TGTGCCAGCAGTGACTTGGGGGCGTACTACGAGCAGTACTTC.

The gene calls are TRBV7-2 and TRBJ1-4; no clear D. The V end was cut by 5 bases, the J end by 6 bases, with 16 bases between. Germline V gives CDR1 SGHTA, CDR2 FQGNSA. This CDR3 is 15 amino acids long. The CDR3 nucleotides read TGTGCCAGCAGCCTAGTTCGGGCGTTTGATGAAAAACTGTTTTTT. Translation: CASSLVRAFDEKLFF.

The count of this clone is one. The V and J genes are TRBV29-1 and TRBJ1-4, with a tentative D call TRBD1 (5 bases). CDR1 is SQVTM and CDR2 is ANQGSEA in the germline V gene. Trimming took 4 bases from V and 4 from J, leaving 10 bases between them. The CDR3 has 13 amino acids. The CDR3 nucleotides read TGCAGCGTTGGAAGGGGCGTTAATGAAAAACTGTTTTTT. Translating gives CSVGRGVNEKLFF.

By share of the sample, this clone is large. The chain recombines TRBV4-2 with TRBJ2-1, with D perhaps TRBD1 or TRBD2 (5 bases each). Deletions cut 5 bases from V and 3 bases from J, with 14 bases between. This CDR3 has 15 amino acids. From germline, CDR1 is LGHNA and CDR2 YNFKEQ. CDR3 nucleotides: TGTGCCAGCAGCGCCGGGGCGGACCTCTACAATGAGCAGTTCTTC. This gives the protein CASSAGADLYNEQFF.

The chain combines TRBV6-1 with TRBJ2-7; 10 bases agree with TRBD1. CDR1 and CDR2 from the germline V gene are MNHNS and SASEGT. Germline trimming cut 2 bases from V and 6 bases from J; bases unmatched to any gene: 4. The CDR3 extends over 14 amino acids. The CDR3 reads CASSEQGQGREQYF. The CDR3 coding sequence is TGTGCCAGCAGTGAACAGGGACAGGGGCGCGAGCAGTACTTC.

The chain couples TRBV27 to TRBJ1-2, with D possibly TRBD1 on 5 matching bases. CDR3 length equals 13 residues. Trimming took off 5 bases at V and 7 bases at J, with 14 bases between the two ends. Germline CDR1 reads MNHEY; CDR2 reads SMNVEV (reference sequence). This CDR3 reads CASSAQGAGGYTF. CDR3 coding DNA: TGTGCCAGCAGTGCCCAGGGCGCCGGTGGCTACACCTTC.

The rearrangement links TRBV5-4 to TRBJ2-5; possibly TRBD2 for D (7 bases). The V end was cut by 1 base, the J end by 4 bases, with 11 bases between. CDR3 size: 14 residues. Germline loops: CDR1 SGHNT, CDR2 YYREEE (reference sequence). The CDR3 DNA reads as TGTGCCAGCAGCTTGCGGGGGGCACGAGAGACCCAGTACTTC. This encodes CASSLRGARETQYF.

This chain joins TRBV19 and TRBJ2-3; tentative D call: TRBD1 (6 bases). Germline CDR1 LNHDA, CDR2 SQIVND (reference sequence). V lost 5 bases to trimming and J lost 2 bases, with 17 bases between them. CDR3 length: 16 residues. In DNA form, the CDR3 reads TGTGCCAGTAGTGGTGACCCAGGGGCCGCCACAGATACGCAGTATTTT. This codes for CASSGDPGAATDTQYF.

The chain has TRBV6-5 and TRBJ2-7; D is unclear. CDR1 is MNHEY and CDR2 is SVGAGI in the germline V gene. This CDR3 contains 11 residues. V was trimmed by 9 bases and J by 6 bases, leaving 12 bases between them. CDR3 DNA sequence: TGTGCCAGTGGTTGGGTTGCCGAGCAGTACTTC. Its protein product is CASGWVAEQYF.

CDR3 residues: CASSKGGEQYF. Written as DNA, the CDR3 is TGTGCCAGCTCTAAGGGAGGCGAGCAGTACTTC. The V and J genes are TRBV11-3 and TRBJ2-7; D is possibly TRBD2 (6 bases). V was trimmed by 8 bases and J by 6 bases, leaving 11 bases between them. Germline V gene lookup returns CDR1 SGHNT and CDR2 YENEEA. The length of the CDR3 is 11 residues.

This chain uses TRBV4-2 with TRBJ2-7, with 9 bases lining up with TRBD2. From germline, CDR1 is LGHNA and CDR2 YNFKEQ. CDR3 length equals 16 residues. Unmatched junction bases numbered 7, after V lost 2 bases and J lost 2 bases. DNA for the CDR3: TGTGCCAGCAGCCAAACACTAGCGGGTCACACCTACGAGCAGTACTTC. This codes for CASSQTLAGHTYEQYF.

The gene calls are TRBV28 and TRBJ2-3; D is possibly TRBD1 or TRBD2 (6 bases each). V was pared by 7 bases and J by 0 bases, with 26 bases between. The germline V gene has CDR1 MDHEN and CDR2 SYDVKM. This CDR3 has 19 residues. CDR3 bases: TGTGCCAGCAATTTGGGGGCAGGAGGGCGGGGAAATAGCACAGATACGCAGTATTTT. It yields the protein CASNLGAGGRGNSTDTQYF.

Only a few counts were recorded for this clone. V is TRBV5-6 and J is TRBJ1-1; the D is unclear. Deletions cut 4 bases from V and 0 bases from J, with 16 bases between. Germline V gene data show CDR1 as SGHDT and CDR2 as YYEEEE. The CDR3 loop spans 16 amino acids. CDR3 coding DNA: TGTGCCAGCAGCCCGTGGGCCGAGCATATGAACACTGAAGCTTTCTTT. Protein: CASSPWAEHMNTEAFF.